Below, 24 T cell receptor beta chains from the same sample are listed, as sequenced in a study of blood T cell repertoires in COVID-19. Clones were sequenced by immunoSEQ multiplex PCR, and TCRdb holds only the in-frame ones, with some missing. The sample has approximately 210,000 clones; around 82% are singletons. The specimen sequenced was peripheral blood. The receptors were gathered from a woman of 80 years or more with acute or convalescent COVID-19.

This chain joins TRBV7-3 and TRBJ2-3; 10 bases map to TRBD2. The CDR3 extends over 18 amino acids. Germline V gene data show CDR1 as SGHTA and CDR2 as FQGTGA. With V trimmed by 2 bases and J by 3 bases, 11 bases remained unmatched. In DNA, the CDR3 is TGTGCCAGCAGCTTATTAGGGAGGGCTAGCGGGGGAACAGATACGCAGTATTTT. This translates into CASSLLGRASGGTDTQYF.

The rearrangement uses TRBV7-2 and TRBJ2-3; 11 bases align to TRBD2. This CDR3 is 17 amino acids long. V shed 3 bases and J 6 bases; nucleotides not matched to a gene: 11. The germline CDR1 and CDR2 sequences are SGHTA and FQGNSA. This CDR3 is CASSFRLAGGFRDTQYF. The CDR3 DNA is TGTGCCAGCAGCTTTCGGCTAGCGGGAGGCTTCAGGGATACGCAGTATTTT.

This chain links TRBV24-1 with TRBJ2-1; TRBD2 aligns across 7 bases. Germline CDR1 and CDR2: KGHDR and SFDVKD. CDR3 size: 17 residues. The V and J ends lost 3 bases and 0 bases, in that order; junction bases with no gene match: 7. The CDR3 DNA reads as TGTGCCACCAGTGATCCCGCTGGGGGGGGCTCCTACAATGAGCAGTTCTTC. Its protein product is CATSDPAGGGSYNEQFF.

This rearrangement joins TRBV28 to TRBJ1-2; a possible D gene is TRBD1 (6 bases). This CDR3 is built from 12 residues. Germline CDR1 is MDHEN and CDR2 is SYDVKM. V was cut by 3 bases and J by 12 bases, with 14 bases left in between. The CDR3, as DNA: TGTGCCAGCAGTTTGCAGGGCCAGGGGAACACCTTC. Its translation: CASSLQGQGNTF.

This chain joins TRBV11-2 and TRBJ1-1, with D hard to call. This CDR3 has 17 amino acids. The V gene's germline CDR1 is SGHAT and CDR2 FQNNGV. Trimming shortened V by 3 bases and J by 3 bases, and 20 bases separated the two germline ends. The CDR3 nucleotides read TGTGCCAGCAGCTTTCCGGGGATGAGAACTTGGGACACTGAAGCTTTCTTT. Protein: CASSFPGMRTWDTEAFF.

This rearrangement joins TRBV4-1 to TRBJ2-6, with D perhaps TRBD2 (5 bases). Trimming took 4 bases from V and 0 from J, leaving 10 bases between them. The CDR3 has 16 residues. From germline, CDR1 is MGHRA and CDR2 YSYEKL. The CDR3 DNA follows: TGCGCCAGCAGCCCCCTCGGGATCTCTGGGGCCAACGTCCTGACTTTC. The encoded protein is CASSPLGISGANVLTF.

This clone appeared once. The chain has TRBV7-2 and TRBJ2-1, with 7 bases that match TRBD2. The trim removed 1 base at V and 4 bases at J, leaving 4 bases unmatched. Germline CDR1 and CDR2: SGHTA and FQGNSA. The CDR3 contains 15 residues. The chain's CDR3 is CASSLVTGGYNEQFF. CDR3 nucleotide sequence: TGTGCCAGCAGCTTAGTGACGGGGGGTTACAATGAGCAGTTCTTC.

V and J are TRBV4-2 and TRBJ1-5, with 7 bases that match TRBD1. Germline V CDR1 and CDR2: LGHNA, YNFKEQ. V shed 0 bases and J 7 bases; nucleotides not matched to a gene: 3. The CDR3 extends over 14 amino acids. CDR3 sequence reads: CASSQETGNQPQHF. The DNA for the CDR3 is TGTGCCAGCAGCCAAGAGACAGGGAACCAGCCCCAGCATTTT.

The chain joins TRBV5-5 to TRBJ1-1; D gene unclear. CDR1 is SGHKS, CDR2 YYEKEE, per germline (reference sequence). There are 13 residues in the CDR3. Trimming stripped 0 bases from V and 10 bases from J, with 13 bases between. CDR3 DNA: TGTGCCAGCAGCTTGGGAGGGAAGGCCCCAGCTTTCTTT. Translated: CASSLGGKAPAFF.

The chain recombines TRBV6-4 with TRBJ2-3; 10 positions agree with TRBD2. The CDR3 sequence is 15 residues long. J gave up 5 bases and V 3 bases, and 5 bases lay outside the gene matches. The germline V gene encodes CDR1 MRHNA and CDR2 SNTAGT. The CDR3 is CASSETSGAGDTQYF. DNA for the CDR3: TGTGCCAGCAGTGAAACTAGCGGGGCGGGAGATACGCAGTATTTT.

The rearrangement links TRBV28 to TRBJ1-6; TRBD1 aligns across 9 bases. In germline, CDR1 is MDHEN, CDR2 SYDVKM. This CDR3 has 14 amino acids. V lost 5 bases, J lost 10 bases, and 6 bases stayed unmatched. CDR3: CASSLTGGDSPLHF. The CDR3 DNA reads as TGTGCCAGCAGTCTGACAGGGGGTGACTCACCCCTCCACTTT.

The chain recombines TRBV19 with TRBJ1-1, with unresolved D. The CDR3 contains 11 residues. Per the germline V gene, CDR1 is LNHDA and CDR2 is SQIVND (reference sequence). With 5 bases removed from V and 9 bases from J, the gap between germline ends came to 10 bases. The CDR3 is CASSPGFKAFF. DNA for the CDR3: TGTGCCAGTAGTCCCGGGTTTAAAGCTTTCTTT. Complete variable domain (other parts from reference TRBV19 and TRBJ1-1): DGGITQSPKYLFRKEGQNVTLSCEQNLNHDAMYWYRQDPGQGLRLIYYSQIVNDFQKGDIAEGYSVSREKKESFPLTVTSAQKNPTAFYLCASSPGFKAFFGQGTRLTVV.

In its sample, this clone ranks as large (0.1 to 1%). The CDR3 sequence: CAIRSWGAGANVLTF. In DNA form, the CDR3 reads TGTGCCATTAGGAGTTGGGGGGCTGGGGCCAACGTCCTGACTTTC. The chain couples TRBV2 to TRBJ2-6; weak D call: TRBD2 (6 bases). Germline V gives CDR1 SNHLY, CDR2 FYNNEI. The CDR3 is 15 amino acids. V lost 10 bases and J lost 2, with 15 bases in between. Full variable domain (remainder filled in from reference TRBV2 and TRBJ2-6): EPEVTQTPSHQVTQMGQEVILRCVPISNHLYFYWYRQILGQKVEFLVSFYNNEISEKSEIFDDQFSVERPDGSNFTLKIRSTKLEDSAMYFCAIRSWGAGANVLTFGAGSRLTVL.

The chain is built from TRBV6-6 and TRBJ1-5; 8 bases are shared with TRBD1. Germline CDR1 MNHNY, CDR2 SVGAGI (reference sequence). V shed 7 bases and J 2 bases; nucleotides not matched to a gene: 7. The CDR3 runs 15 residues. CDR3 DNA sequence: TGTGCCAGCACCGGACAGGGAAGGGGCAATCAGCCCCAGCATTTT. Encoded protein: CASTGQGRGNQPQHF.

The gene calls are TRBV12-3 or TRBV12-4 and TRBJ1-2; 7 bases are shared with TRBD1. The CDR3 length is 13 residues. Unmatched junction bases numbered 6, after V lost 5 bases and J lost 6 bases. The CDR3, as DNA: TGTGCCAGCAGTACTACAGGGGCTAATGGCTACACCTTC. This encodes CASSTTGANGYTF.

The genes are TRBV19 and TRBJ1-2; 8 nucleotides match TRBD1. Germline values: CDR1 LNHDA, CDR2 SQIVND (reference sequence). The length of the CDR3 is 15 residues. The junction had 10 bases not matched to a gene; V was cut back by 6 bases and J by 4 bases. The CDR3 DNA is TGTGCCAGTAGCGAAACAGGGGGATCTGGCTATGGCTACACCTTC. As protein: CASSETGGSGYGYTF.

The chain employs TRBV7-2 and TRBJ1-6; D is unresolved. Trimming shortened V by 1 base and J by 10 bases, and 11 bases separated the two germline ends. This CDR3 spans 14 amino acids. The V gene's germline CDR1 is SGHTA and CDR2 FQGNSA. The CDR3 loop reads CASSLVPEGSPLHF. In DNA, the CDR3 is TGTGCCAGCAGCTTAGTCCCAGAGGGCTCACCCCTCCACTTT.

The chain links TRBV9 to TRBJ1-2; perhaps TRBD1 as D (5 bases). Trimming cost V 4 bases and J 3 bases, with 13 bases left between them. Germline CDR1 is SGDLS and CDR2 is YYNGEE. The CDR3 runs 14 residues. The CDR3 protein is CASSTSDRDYGYTF. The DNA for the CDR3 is TGTGCCAGCAGCACCTCAGACAGAGACTATGGCTACACCTTC.

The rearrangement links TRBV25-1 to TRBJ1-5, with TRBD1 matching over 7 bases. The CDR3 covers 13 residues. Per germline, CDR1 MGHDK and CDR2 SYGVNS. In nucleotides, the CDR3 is TGTGCTACAGGGGCCGGGGGCAATCAGCCCCAGCATTTT. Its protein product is CATGAGGNQPQHF.

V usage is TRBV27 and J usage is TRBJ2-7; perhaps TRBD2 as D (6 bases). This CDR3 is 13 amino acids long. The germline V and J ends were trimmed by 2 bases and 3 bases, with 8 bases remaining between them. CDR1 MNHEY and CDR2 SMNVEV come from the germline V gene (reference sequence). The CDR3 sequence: CASSLIGSYEQYF. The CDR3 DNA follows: TGTGCCAGCAGTTTAATCGGGAGCTACGAGCAGTACTTC.

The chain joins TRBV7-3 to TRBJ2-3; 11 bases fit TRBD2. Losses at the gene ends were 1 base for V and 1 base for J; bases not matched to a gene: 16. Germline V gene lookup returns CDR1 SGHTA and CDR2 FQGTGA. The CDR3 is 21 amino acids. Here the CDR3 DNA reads TGTGCCAGCAGCTTAAGAGGCCTAGCGGGGGGTGTGGTGTTAGGCACAGATACGCAGTATTTT. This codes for CASSLRGLAGGVVLGTDTQYF.

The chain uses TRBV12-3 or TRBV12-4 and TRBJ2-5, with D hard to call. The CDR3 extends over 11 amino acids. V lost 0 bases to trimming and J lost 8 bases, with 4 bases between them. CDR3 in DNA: TGTGCCAGCAGTTTAGCCCTTACCCAGTACTTC. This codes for CASSLALTQYF.

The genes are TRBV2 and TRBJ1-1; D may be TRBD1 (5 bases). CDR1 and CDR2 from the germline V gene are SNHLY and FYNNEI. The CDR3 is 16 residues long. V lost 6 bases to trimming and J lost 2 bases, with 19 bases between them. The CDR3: CASSLYRPRDNTEAFF. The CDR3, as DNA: TGTGCCAGCAGCTTATATCGACCCAGGGATAACACTGAAGCTTTCTTT.

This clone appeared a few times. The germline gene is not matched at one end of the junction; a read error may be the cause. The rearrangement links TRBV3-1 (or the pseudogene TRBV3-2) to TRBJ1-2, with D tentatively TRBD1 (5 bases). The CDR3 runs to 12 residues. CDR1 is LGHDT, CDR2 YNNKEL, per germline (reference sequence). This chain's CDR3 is CASSRGTGDVAF. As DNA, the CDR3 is TGTGCCAGCAGCCGCGGGACCGGCGATGTGGCCTTC.